This T cell receptor (beta chain) originates from a study of low-dose radiotherapy and immunotherapy resistance in tumors. Background on the study: The 200 mg/m2 dose of intravenous cyclophosphamide was given every two weeks, one day before radiation and immunotherapy.

The time point was: after trial treatment. Treatment described: LDRT plus nivolumab, ipilimumab, low-dose cyclophosphamide and aspirin (RACIN trial). Advanced solid tumors without tumor-infiltrating lymphocytes were required for inclusion. Covering alpha and beta chains, TRAV- and TRBV-specific primers were used for the first-strand cDNA. TCRs were amplified for roughly 20 PCR cycles with a constant-region primer and V-primer adapter. Through in vitro transcription, the mRNA that had been isolated was amplified. TCRdb analysed the reads with MiXCR anew, one entry per CDR3 protein. The repertoire holds about 80,000 distinct CDR3 sequences, around 17% seen once, with approximately 1.5% in the top ten. The CDR3 runs to 15 residues. V shed 4 bases and J 4 bases; nucleotides not matched to a gene: 8. Germline-derived CDR1 and CDR2 are SEHNR and FQNEAQ (reference sequence). This clonotype has a count of ten or more.

The receptor was derived from a male donor with prostate cancer. The sample in question was PBMCs, obtained after low-dose radiotherapy plus immunotherapy. The chain recombines TRBV7-9 with TRBJ1-2; 8 nucleotides match TRBD1. The CDR3 here is CASSSNRDRIYGYTF. CDR3 sequence (DNA): TGTGCCAGCAGCTCAAACCGGGACAGGATCTATGGCTACACCTTC.